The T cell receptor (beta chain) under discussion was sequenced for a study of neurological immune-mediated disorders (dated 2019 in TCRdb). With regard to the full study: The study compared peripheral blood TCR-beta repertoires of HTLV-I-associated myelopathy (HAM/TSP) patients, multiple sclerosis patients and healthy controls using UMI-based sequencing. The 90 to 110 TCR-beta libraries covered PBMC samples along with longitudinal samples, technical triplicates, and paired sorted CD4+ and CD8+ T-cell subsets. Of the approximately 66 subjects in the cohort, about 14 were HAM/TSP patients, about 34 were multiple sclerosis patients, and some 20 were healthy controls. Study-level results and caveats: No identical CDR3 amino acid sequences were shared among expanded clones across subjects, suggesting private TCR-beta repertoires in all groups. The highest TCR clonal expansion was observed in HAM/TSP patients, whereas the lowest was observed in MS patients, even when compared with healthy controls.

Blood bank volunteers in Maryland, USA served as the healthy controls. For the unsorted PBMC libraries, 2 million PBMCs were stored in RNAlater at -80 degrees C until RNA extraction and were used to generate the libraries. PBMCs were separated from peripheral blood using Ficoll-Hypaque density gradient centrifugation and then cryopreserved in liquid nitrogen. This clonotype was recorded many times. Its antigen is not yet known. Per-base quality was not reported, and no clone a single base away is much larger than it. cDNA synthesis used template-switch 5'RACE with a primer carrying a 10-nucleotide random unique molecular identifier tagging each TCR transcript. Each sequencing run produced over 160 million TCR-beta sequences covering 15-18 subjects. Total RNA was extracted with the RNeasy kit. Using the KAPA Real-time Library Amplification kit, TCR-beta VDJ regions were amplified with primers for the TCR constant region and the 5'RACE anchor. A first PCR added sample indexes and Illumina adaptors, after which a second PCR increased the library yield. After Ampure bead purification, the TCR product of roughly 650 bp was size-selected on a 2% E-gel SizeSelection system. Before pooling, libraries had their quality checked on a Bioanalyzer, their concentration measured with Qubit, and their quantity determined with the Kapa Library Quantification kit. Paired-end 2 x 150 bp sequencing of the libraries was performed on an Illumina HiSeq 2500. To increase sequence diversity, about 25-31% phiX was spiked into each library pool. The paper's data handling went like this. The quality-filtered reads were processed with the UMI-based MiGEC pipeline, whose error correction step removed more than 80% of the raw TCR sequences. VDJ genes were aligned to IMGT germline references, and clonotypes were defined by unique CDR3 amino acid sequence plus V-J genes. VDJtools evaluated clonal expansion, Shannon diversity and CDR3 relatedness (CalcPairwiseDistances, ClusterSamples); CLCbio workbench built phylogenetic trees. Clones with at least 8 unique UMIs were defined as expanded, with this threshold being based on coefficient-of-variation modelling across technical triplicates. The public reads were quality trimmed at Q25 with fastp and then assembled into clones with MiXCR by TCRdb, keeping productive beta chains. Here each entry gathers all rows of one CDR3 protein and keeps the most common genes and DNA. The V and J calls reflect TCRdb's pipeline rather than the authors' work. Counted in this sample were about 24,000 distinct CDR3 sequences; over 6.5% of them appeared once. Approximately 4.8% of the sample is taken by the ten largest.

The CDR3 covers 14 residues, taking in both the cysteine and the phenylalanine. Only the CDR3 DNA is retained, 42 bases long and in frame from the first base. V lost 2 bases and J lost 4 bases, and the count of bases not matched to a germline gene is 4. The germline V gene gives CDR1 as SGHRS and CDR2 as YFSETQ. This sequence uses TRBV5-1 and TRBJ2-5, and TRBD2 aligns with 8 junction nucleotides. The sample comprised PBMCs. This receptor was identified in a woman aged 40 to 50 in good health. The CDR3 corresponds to CASSLAGDGETQYF. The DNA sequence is TGCGCCAGCAGCTTAGCGGGAGATGGAGAGACCCAGTACTTC.